This is a list of T cell receptor beta chains from one sample in a study of T cells in Graves' hyperthyroidism and ophthalmopathy. TCRdb reprocessed the multiplex PCR reads via MiXCR and lists one record per CDR3 protein. The table shows about 420,000 distinct CDR3 sequences, with roughly 13% occurring only once. Material for sequencing was blood. These receptors were taken from a woman under 30 with Graves' hyperthyroidism. CDR3s include the opening cysteine and the closing phenylalanine or tryptophan. A D gene is named only where the DNA matches it firmly. Clone size is not always given. Where it is, it says once, few, many or a class for expanded clones.

d_call,j_call,v_call,clone_size,cdr3_aa,cdr3_nt
-,TRBJ2-1,TRBV7-8,-,CATNGGLSSYNEQFF,TGTGCCACAAACGGGGGTCTCAGCTCCTACAATGAGCAGTTCTTC
-,TRBJ2-5,TRBV5-6,many,CASSLLVSQETQYF,TGTGCCAGCAGCTTACTGGTCTCACAAGAGACCCAGTACTTC
-,TRBJ1-1,TRBV7-3,many,CASGAGVGTEAFF,TGTGCCAGCGGGGCAGGGGTAGGCACTGAAGCTTTCTTT
-,TRBJ1-1,TRBV29-1,many,CSVDLRTEAFF,TGCAGCGTTGATCTTCGCACTGAAGCTTTCTTT
-,TRBJ1-6,TRBV20-1,many,CSVAGPNSPLHF,TGCAGTGTCGCAGGGCCCAATTCACCCCTCCACTTT
TRBD2,TRBJ2-2,TRBV7-9,many,CASSPRLAVDGELFF,TGTGCCAGCAGCCCACGACTAGCGGTGGATGGGGAGCTGTTTTTT
-,TRBJ2-1,TRBV5-1,many,CASSLDGYNEQFF,TGCGCCAGCAGCTTGGATGGCTACAATGAGCAGTTCTTC
TRBD1,TRBJ1-6,TRBV2,-,CASTGQGSPSPLHF,TGTGCCAGCACCGGACAGGGGTCCCCATCACCCCTCCACTTT
TRBD2,TRBJ2-1,TRBV5-1,few,CASSFKLSGKNYNEQFF,TGCGCCAGCAGCTTCAAGCTTAGCGGGAAGAATTACAATGAGCAGTTCTTC
-,TRBJ1-1,TRBV29-1,-,CSVERHKNTEASF,TGCAGCGTTGAGCGACACAAGAACACTGAAGCTTCCTTT
-,TRBJ2-1,TRBV6-1,many,CASSEAGRSYNEQFF,TGTGCCAGCAGTGAAGCGGGGCGCTCCTACAATGAGCAGTTCTTC
TRBD1,TRBJ1-1,TRBV6-6,many,CASSYRDSTEAFF,TGTGCCAGCAGTTACCGGGACAGCACTGAAGCTTTCTTT
TRBD1,TRBJ2-5,TRBV18,many,CASSERTGSEETQYF,TGTGCCAGCTCGGAGAGGACAGGGAGCGAAGAGACCCAGTACTTC
-,TRBJ2-5,TRBV4-1,-,CASSERDSQETQYF,TGCGCCAGCAGCGAACGGGACTCCCAAGAGACCCAGTACTTC
TRBD2,TRBJ2-7,TRBV3-1,many,CASSRASGYEQYF,TGTGCCAGCAGCCGCGCTAGCGGTTACGAGCAGTACTTC
-,TRBJ2-3,TRBV6-1,few,CASSQMADTDTQYF,TGTGCCAGCAGCCAGATGGCCGACACAGATACGCAGTATTTT